The clone carrying this T cell receptor beta chain was seen once. Antigen unknown. Per the germline V gene, CDR1 is SGHTA and CDR2 is FQGTGA. This CDR3 comprises 14 residues. V lost 5 bases and J lost 13; bases outside the gene matches: 8. This sample is part of a study of shared clonotypes between healthy human individuals. Broader study findings: Only blood was sampled; tissue repertoires likely differ.

The material for each subset, its genomic DNA, was split evenly across several immunoSEQ plates. The protocol was immunoSEQ multiplex PCR, while the TCRdb copy is restricted to in-frame clones and leaves out a portion. The table has 2.5 million or so clones, around nine tenths seen once. The chain joins TRBV7-3 to TRBJ1-6; the match to TRBD1 covers 10 bases. Material: naive CD4+ T cells sorted from blood. The subset is: CD45RA+ positively selected. This clonotype was obtained from a man between 18 and 29 years old in good health. The CDR3 reads CASSVRDRGFPLHF. CDR3 in DNA: TGTGCCAGCAGCGTCCGGGACAGGGGATTTCCCCTCCACTTT. Combining the CDR3 with reference TRBV7-3 and TRBJ1-6 gives the whole variable domain GAGVSQTPSNKVTEKGKYVELRCDPISGHTALYWYRQSLGQGPEFLIYFQGTGAADDSGLPNDRFFAVRPEGSVSTLKIQRTERGDSAVYLCASSVRDRGFPLHFGNGTRLTVT.